Only a few counts were recorded for the clone carrying this T cell receptor (beta chain). The data originate from a study of blood T cell repertoires in COVID-19. This table comes from immunoSEQ multiplex PCR, and its TCRdb copy is limited to in-frame clones, with some not included. The sample has 200,000 to 300,000 clones; about 88% are singletons. This CDR3 has 13 residues. V lost 5 bases to trimming and J lost 6 bases; unmatched junction nucleotides: 3. Germline V gene data show CDR1 as LGHDT and CDR2 as YNNKEL (reference sequence). Source material: peripheral blood. The source is a woman in her sixties or seventies with COVID-19, enrolled during active disease. This chain connects TRBV3-1 (or the pseudogene TRBV3-2) to TRBJ1-2; 10 positions match TRBD1. The CDR3 coding sequence is TGTGCCAGCAGCGGCGACAGGGGGCATGGCTACACCTTC. Its translation is CASSGDRGHGYTF.